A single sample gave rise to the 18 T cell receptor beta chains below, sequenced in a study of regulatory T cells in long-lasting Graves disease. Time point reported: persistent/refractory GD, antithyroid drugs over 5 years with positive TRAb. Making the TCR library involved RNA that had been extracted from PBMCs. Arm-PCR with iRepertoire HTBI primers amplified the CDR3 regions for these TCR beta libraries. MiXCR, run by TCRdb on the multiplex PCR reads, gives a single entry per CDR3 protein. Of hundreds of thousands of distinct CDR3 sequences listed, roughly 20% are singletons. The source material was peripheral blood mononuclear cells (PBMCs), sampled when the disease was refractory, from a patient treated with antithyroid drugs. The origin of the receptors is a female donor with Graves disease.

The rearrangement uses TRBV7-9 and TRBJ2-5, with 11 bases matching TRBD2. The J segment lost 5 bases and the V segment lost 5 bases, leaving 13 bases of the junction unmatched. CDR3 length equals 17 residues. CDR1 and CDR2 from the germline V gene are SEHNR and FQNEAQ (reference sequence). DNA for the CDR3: TGTGCCAGCAGCGGAACTAGCGGGAGAGCGGGTTCTGAGACCCAGTACTTC. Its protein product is CASSGTSGRAGSETQYF.

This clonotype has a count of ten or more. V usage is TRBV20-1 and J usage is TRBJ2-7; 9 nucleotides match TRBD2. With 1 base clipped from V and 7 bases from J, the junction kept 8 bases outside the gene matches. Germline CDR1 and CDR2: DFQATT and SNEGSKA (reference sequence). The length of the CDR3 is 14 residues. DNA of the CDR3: TGCAGTGCTAGAGCCCCGGGACTAGCTCCAGAGCAGTACTTC. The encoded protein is CSARAPGLAPEQYF.

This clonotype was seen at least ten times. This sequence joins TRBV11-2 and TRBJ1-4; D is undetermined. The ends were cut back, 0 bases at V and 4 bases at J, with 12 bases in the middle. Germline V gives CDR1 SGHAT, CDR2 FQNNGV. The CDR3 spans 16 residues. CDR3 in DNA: TGTGCCAGCAGCTTAGACCGGACGGCATTTAATGAAAAACTGTTTTTT. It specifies CASSLDRTAFNEKLFF.

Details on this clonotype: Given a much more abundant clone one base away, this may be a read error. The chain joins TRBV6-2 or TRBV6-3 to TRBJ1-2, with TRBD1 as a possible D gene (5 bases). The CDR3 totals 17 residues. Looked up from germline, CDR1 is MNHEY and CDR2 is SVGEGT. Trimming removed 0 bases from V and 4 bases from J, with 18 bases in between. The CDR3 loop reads CASSYSRGRGRGYGYTF. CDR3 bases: TGTGCCAGCAGTTACTCGAGGGGCCGGGGAAGGGGCTATGGCTACACCTTC.

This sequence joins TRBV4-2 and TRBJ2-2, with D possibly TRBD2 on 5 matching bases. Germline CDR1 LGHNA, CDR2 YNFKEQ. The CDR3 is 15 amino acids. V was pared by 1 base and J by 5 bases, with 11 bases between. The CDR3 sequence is CASSQVPGGTGELFF. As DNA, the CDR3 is TGTGCCAGCAGCCAAGTCCCGGGCGGGACCGGGGAGCTGTTTTTT.

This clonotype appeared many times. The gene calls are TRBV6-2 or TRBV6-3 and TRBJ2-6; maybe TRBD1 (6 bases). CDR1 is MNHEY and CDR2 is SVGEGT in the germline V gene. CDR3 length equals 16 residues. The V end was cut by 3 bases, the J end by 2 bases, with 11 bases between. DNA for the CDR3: TGTGCCAGCAGTTATTCTAGGACAGCTGGGGCCAACGTCCTGACTTTC. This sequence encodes CASSYSRTAGANVLTF.

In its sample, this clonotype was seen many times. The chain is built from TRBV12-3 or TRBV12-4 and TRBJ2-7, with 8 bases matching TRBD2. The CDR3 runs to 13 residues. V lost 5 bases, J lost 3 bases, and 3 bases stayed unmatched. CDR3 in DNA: TGTGCCAGCAGTACCGGGACTAGCTACGAGCAGTACTTC. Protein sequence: CASSTGTSYEQYF.

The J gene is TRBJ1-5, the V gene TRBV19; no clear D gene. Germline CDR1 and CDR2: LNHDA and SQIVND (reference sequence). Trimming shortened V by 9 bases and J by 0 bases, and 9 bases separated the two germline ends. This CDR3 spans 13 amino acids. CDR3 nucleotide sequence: TGTGCCAGCACAGATAATAGCAATCAGCCCCAGCATTTT. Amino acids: CASTDNSNQPQHF.

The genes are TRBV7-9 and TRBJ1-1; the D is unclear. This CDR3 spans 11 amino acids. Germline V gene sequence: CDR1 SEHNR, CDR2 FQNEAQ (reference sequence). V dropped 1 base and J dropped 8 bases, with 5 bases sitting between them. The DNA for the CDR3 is TGTGCCAGCAGCTTAGACCCAGAAGCTTTCTTT. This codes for CASSLDPEAFF.

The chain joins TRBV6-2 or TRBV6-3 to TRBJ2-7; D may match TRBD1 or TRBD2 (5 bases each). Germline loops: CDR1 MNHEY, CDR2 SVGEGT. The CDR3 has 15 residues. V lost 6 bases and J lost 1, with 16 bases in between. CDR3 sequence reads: CASRPQIGASYEQYF. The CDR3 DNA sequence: TGTGCCAGCAGACCTCAAATCGGGGCGTCCTACGAGCAGTACTTC.

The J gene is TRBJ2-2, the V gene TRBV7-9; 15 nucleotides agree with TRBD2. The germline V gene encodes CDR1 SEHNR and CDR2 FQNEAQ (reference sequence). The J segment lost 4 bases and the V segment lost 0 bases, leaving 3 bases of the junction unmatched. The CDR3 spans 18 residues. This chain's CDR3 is CASSLAGLAGGLTGELFF. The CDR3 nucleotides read TGTGCCAGCAGCTTAGCGGGACTAGCGGGAGGTCTCACCGGGGAGCTGTTTTTT.

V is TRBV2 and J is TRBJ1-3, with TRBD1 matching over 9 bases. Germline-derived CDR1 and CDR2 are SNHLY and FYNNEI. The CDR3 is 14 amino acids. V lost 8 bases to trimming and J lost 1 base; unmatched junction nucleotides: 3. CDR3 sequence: CASRDRVSGNTIYF. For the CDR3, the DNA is TGTGCCAGCCGGGACAGGGTTTCTGGAAACACCATATATTTT.

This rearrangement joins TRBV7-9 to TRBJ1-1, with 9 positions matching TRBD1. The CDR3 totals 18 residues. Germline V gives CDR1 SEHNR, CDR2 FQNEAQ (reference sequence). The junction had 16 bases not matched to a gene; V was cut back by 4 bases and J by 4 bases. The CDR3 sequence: CASSYDSRDREFGTEAFF. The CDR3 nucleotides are TGTGCCAGCAGCTACGATTCCCGGGACAGGGAGTTCGGCACTGAAGCTTTCTTT.

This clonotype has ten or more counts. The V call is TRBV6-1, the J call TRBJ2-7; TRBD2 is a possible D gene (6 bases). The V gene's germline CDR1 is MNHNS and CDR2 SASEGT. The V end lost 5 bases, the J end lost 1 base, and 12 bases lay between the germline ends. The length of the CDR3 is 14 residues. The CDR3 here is CASSPYGTSYEQYF. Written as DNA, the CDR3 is TGTGCCAGCAGTCCTTACGGGACTTCCTACGAGCAGTACTTC.

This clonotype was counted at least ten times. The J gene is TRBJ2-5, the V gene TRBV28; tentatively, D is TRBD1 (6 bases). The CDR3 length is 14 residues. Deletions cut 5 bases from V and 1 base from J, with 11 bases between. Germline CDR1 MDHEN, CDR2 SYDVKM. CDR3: CASSGEGGQETQYF. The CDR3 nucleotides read TGTGCCAGCAGTGGGGAAGGGGGCCAAGAGACCCAGTACTTC.

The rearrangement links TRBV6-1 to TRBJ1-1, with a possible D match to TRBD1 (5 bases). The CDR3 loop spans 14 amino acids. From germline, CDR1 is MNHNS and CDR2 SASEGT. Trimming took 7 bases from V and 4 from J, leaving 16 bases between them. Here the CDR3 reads CASNRGHRGTEAFF. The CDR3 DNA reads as TGTGCCAGCAATCGTGGACACCGGGGCACTGAAGCTTTCTTT.

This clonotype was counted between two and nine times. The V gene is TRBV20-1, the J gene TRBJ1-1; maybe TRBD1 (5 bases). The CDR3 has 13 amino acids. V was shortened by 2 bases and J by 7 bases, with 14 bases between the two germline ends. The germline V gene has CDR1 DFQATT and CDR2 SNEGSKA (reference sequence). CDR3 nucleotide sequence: TGCAGTGCTAGACTCCCAGGGACCGATGAAGCTTTCTTT. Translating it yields CSARLPGTDEAFF.

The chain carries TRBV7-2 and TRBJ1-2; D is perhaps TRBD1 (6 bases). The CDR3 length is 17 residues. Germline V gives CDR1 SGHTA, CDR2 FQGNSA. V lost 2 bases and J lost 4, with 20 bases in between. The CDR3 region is CASSLFSGDMTGYGYTF. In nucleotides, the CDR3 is TGTGCCAGCAGCTTATTTTCTGGGGATATGACAGGCTATGGCTACACCTTC.